The 9 T cell receptor beta chains reported below all come from one sample, sequenced in a study of CD8 T cells in ankylosing spondylitis. Study-wide findings and caveats: Within ankylosing spondylitis blood, a TCR beta motif made up of several highly homologous variants appeared to be characteristic.

These receptors lack a known antigen. TCRdb processed the 5' RACE reads anew with MiXCR; each CDR3 protein has one entry. The repertoire includes fewer than 400,000 distinct CDR3 sequences, 8% of them detected once, and 14% to 15% sits in the top ten. The specimen was blood, either unsorted or a sorted T cell fraction (not recorded which). The receptor source for this set is a male donor with ankylosing spondylitis.

V gene TRBV20-1 combines with J gene TRBJ1-2; no firm D call. The CDR3 covers 11 residues. Per the germline V gene, CDR1 is DFQATT and CDR2 is SNEGSKA (reference sequence). V lost 6 bases to trimming and J lost 3 bases, with 8 bases between them. Here the CDR3 DNA reads TGCAGTGCGCGCCGGGACTATGGCTACACCTTC. It encodes CSARRDYGYTF.

This clonotype was counted a few times. The chain couples TRBV11-2 to TRBJ2-3; D unresolved. Germline V gene lookup returns CDR1 SGHAT and CDR2 FQNNGV. V was clipped by 3 bases and J by 2 bases, with 9 bases between them. The CDR3 contains 14 residues. CDR3 nucleotide sequence: TGTGCCAGCAGCTTTATCTTAGTCACAGATACGCAGTATTTT. Translating gives CASSFILVTDTQYF.

This clonotype turned up a few times. V and J are TRBV12-3 or TRBV12-4 and TRBJ1-5; D remains ambiguous. The CDR3 length is 15 residues. V lost 4 bases, J lost 2 bases, and 12 bases lay in between. The CDR3 nucleotides read TGTGCCAGCAGTTCCCCCGTGAGGGGCAATCAGCCCCAGCATTTT. Amino acids: CASSSPVRGNQPQHF.

This clonotype has only a few counts. The chain is built from TRBV29-1 and TRBJ2-7; no clear D gene. V lost 4 bases and J 2 bases, leaving 18 bases between the germline ends. CDR1 is SQVTM, CDR2 ANQGSEA, per germline. This CDR3 contains 15 residues. As DNA, the CDR3 is TGCAGCGTTGTCTTCCGACTGGAGTTCCCCTACGAGCAGTACTTC. As protein: CSVVFRLEFPYEQYF.

This clonotype was seen a few times. The rearrangement links TRBV7-2 to TRBJ2-2, with TRBD1 matching 8 bases. Germline V gene sequence: CDR1 SGHTA, CDR2 FQGNSA. V trimming: 6 bases; J trimming: 3 bases; junction bases outside the gene matches: 9. The CDR3 contains 16 residues. In DNA, the CDR3 is TGTGCCAGCAGTCCATGGACAGGGCGTTACACCGGGGAGCTGTTTTTT. Its protein is CASSPWTGRYTGELFF.

Turning to this clonotype: Given a much more abundant clone one base away, this may be a read error. This rearrangement joins TRBV5-1 to TRBJ2-2; D is possibly TRBD1 (6 bases). This CDR3 spans 15 amino acids. Deletions cut 1 base from V and 4 bases from J, with 11 bases between. The V gene's germline CDR1 is SGHRS and CDR2 YFSETQ. The CDR3: CASSLITGTTGELFF. CDR3 coding DNA: TGCGCCAGCAGCTTGATAACAGGGACCACCGGGGAGCTGTTTTTT.

The V gene is TRBV6-5, the J gene TRBJ2-5; D is possibly TRBD1 (6 bases). This CDR3 is built from 14 residues. The germline V and J ends were trimmed by 2 bases and 1 base, with 8 bases remaining between them. Germline CDR1 MNHEY, CDR2 SVGAGI. CDR3 DNA sequence: TGTGCCAGCAGTTACACAGGGCTCCAAGAGACCCAGTACTTC. Its protein is CASSYTGLQETQYF.

The chain links TRBV2 to TRBJ2-2, with 9 positions matching TRBD2. Unmatched junction bases numbered 3, after V lost 6 bases and J lost 1 base. There are 15 residues in the CDR3. Germline loops: CDR1 SNHLY, CDR2 FYNNEI. The CDR3 loop reads CASRILAGNTGELFF. CDR3 coding DNA: TGTGCCAGCAGGATACTAGCGGGGAACACCGGGGAGCTGTTTTTT.

The V and J genes are TRBV29-1 and TRBJ2-3, with D unclear. This CDR3 has 13 residues. V was cut by 7 bases and J by 4 bases, with 15 bases left in between. Germline CDR1 SQVTM, CDR2 ANQGSEA. The CDR3 coding sequence is TGCAGCGCTACCCTAATTGTTTCAGATACGCAGTATTTT. Its translation: CSATLIVSDTQYF.